These 24 T cell receptor beta chains came from one sample sequenced in a study of blood T cell repertoires in COVID-19. Repertoires were generated with immunoSEQ multiplex PCR, while TCRdb's copy carries only in-frame clones and drops some. In the table there are 490,000 or so clones, around nine tenths of which are singletons. Sequencing was performed on PBMCs or T cells enriched from blood (not recorded which). Every receptor here comes from a middle-aged woman who had recovered from COVID-19.

The rearrangement joins TRBV6-5 to TRBJ2-2; TRBD1 agrees at 7 bases. This CDR3 contains 16 residues. The V gene's germline CDR1 is MNHEY and CDR2 SVGAGI. Trimming cost V 4 bases and J 6 bases; bases outside gene matches: 11. The CDR3 is CASSWLRGSGAGELFF. DNA for the CDR3: TGTGCCAGCAGTTGGCTCAGGGGGTCTGGCGCCGGGGAGCTGTTTTTT.

The chain recombines TRBV29-1 with TRBJ2-7; 7 nucleotides align to TRBD2. The V gene's germline CDR1 is SQVTM and CDR2 ANQGSEA. Trimming took 7 bases from V and 0 from J; bases not matched to a gene: 3. The CDR3 contains 12 residues. The CDR3 DNA reads TGCAGCGGGGGCGGGAGCTCCTACGAGCAGTACTTC. This translates into CSGGGSSYEQYF.

This clone was seen only a few times. This clone may be a read error of a much larger clone one base away. The genes are TRBV3-1 (or the pseudogene TRBV3-2) and TRBJ2-7, with 7 bases matching TRBD1. This CDR3 has 13 amino acids. Trimming removed 5 bases from V and 0 bases from J; junction bases left unmatched: 1. Germline values: CDR1 LGHDT, CDR2 YNNKEL (reference sequence). This chain's CDR3 is CASSWTGSYEQYF. CDR3 bases: TGTGCCAGCAGCTGGACAGGCTCCTACGAGCAGTACTTC.

This clone was picked up a small number of times. V is TRBV19 and J is TRBJ1-2; 8 bases are a match to TRBD1. Germline V CDR1 and CDR2: LNHDA, SQIVND (reference sequence). Trimming cost V 2 bases and J 4 bases; bases outside gene matches: 6. The CDR3 loop spans 15 amino acids. This chain's CDR3 is CASSISDRGSYGYTF. CDR3 DNA: TGTGCCAGTAGTATATCCGACAGGGGCAGCTATGGCTACACCTTC.

The chain is built from TRBV5-8 and TRBJ1-1, with D possibly TRBD1 on 5 matching bases. The CDR3 is made up of 15 amino acids. The germline V gene has CDR1 SGHTS and CDR2 YDEGEE. Trimming left V 0 bases short and J 6 bases short, with 15 bases between. CDR3 nucleotide sequence: TGTGCCAGCAGCTTGGGCCCCGGGGGAGAGGCTGAAGCTTTCTTT. This sequence encodes CASSLGPGGEAEAFF.

This clone appeared once. The genes are TRBV2 and TRBJ1-1; 7 nucleotides agree with TRBD1. The CDR3 runs to 14 residues. Losses at the gene ends were 6 bases for V and 2 bases for J; bases not matched to a gene: 6. Germline CDR1 reads SNHLY; CDR2 reads FYNNEI. CDR3 amino acids: CASSAKGGNTEAFF. DNA of the CDR3: TGTGCCAGCAGCGCCAAAGGGGGCAACACTGAAGCTTTCTTT.

The chain recombines TRBV5-6 with TRBJ2-7; D is undetermined. This CDR3 is built from 14 residues. CDR1 and CDR2 from the germline V gene are SGHDT and YYEEEE. V lost 1 base and J 2 bases, leaving 10 bases between the germline ends. The CDR3 sequence: CASSLPQAPYEQYF. In DNA, the CDR3 is TGTGCCAGCAGCTTGCCCCAGGCCCCCTACGAGCAGTACTTC.

This clone was counted a few times. The rearrangement uses TRBV10-3 and TRBJ1-1; the match to TRBD1 covers 8 bases. The CDR3 loop spans 14 amino acids. CDR1 and CDR2 from the germline V gene are ENHRY and SYGVKD. The trim removed 6 bases at V and 3 bases at J, leaving 6 bases unmatched. The CDR3 loop is CAISTTGVDTEAFF. The CDR3 DNA reads as TGTGCCATCAGCACGACAGGGGTTGACACTGAAGCTTTCTTT.

The chain carries TRBV7-7 and TRBJ2-5; TRBD2 agrees at 11 bases. V lost 1 base to trimming and J lost 3 bases; unmatched junction nucleotides: 4. The CDR3 is 16 amino acids. The V gene's germline CDR1 is SSHAT and CDR2 FNYEAQ (reference sequence). CDR3 sequence (DNA): TGTGCCAGCAGCTTAGGACTAGCGGGAATTAAAGAGACCCAGTACTTC. Protein: CASSLGLAGIKETQYF.

A remark on this clone: The sample carries other DNA sequences with the same CDR3. V is TRBV7-2 and J is TRBJ1-2, with D perhaps matching TRBD1 (5 bases). Deletions cut 1 base from V and 3 bases from J, with 6 bases between. This CDR3 has 13 residues. The germline CDR1 and CDR2 sequences are SGHTA and FQGNSA. The CDR3 here is CASSLVRDYGYTF. The CDR3 region has the DNA TGTGCCAGCAGCTTAGTCAGGGACTATGGCTACACCTTC.

This chain joins TRBV2 and TRBJ2-1; 8 bases are shared with TRBD1. Germline V gives CDR1 SNHLY, CDR2 FYNNEI. CDR3 length: 15 residues. V was clipped by 6 bases and J by 2 bases; unmatched bases: 6. This CDR3 reads CASSRQGATYNEQFF. The DNA for the CDR3 is TGTGCCAGCAGCCGGCAGGGGGCTACCTACAATGAGCAGTTCTTC.

V usage is TRBV7-8 and J usage is TRBJ1-2; 7 bases are shared with TRBD1. V was pared by 4 bases and J by 7 bases, with 6 bases of the junction left unmatched. Germline V gene sequence: CDR1 SGHVS, CDR2 FQNEAQ. The CDR3 runs to 13 residues. The CDR3 nucleotides are TGTGCCAGCAGCTCCACAGGGGAGTTTGGCTACACCTTC. Its protein is CASSSTGEFGYTF.

The sample holds a few counts of this clone. The chain couples TRBV27 to TRBJ1-4; unclear D gene. CDR3 length: 14 amino acids. Looked up from germline, CDR1 is MNHEY and CDR2 is SMNVEV (reference sequence). V lost 4 bases to trimming and J lost 4 bases, with 10 bases between them. This CDR3 reads CASSSGWYNEKLFF. For the CDR3, the DNA is TGTGCCAGCAGTTCGGGTTGGTATAATGAAAAACTGTTTTTT.

V is TRBV9 and J is TRBJ1-2; 7 bases are a match to TRBD1. The CDR3 loop spans 13 amino acids. Per germline, CDR1 SGDLS and CDR2 YYNGEE. The V gene end was trimmed by 3 bases and the J gene end by 5 bases; junction bases not matched to a gene: 4. CDR3 sequence: CASSATGIYGYTF. The CDR3 DNA reads as TGTGCCAGCAGCGCGACAGGGATATATGGCTACACCTTC.

The chain links TRBV7-2 to TRBJ2-5; 9 bases agree with TRBD1. V lost 1 base and J lost 5; bases outside the gene matches: 5. Per the germline V gene, CDR1 is SGHTA and CDR2 is FQGNSA. The length of the CDR3 is 15 residues. This CDR3 is CASSLDWTGEETQYF. DNA for the CDR3: TGTGCCAGCAGCTTAGATTGGACAGGGGAGGAGACCCAGTACTTC.

The table lists this clone with a few counts. The genes are TRBV3-1 (or the pseudogene TRBV3-2) and TRBJ1-1; 7 bases agree with TRBD1. This CDR3 comprises 14 residues. The germline gives CDR1 LGHDT, CDR2 YNNKEL (reference sequence). J lost 1 base, V lost 7 bases, and 6 bases had no gene match. CDR3 protein: CASTHRDRNTEAFF. For the CDR3, the DNA is TGTGCCAGCACCCACCGGGACAGGAACACTGAAGCTTTCTTT.

This chain uses TRBV19 with TRBJ2-2; a possible D gene is TRBD2 (5 bases). The CDR3 has 15 residues. Germline V gene data show CDR1 as LNHDA and CDR2 as SQIVND (reference sequence). Trimming took 3 bases from V and 0 from J, leaving 8 bases between them. The CDR3 spells CASSMERANTGELFF. The CDR3 DNA is TGTGCCAGTAGTATGGAGAGGGCGAACACCGGGGAGCTGTTTTTT.

The chain is built from TRBV12-3 or TRBV12-4 and TRBJ2-7; possible D gene TRBD2, 5 bases. The CDR3 contains 13 residues. Between the trimmed V and J ends, which lost 6 bases and 0 bases, there was a span of 9 bases. CDR3 in amino acids: CASSSGSSYEQYF. The CDR3, as DNA: TGTGCCAGCAGCTCGGGGAGCTCCTACGAGCAGTACTTC.

The chain combines TRBV29-1 with TRBJ1-2, with 8 nucleotides matching TRBD1. CDR1 SQVTM and CDR2 ANQGSEA come from the germline V gene. J gave up 4 bases and V 2 bases, and 6 bases lay outside the gene matches. The CDR3 covers 14 residues. CDR3 sequence: CSVESTGGSYGYTF. Here the CDR3 DNA reads TGCAGCGTTGAATCAACAGGGGGTTCCTATGGCTACACCTTC.

The chain has TRBV11-3 and TRBJ2-7, with 12 bases matching TRBD2. CDR1 and CDR2 from the germline V gene are SGHNT and YENEEA. The CDR3 has 18 amino acids. J gave up 0 bases and V 1 base, and 7 bases lay outside the gene matches. CDR3 region: CASSLGSSGRDISYEQYF. The DNA of the CDR3 is TGTGCCAGCAGCTTAGGTTCTAGCGGGAGGGATATCTCCTACGAGCAGTACTTC. The whole variable domain, remainder taken from reference TRBV11-3 and TRBJ2-7, is EAGVVQSPRYKIIEKKQPVAFWCNPISGHNTLYWYLQNLGQGPELLIRYENEEAVDDSQLPKDRFSAERLKGVDSTLKIQPAELGDSAVYLCASSLGSSGRDISYEQYFGPGTRLTVT.

With regard to this clone: Other nucleotide sequences in the sample specify the same CDR3. V gene TRBV6-1 combines with J gene TRBJ1-1; no firm D call. V gave up 1 base and J gave up 4 bases, with 7 bases separating them. CDR3 length equals 13 residues. Germline lookup yields CDR1 MNHNS and CDR2 SASEGT. The CDR3 DNA reads as TGTGCCAGCAGTGAAGTCCGGGGCACTGAAGCTTTCTTT. Its translation is CASSEVRGTEAFF.

The V gene is TRBV7-6, the J gene TRBJ1-1, with 7 bases fitting TRBD1. The junction had 16 bases not matched to a gene; V was cut back by 5 bases and J by 10 bases. The CDR3 covers 15 residues. Per germline, CDR1 SGHVS and CDR2 FNYEAQ. CDR3 region: CASSPSSGGGRIAFF. The DNA for the CDR3 is TGTGCCAGCAGCCCGAGCTCAGGGGGAGGAAGGATAGCTTTCTTT.

The chain uses TRBV7-2 and TRBJ1-5; TRBD1 aligns across 10 bases. Losses at the gene ends were 5 bases for V and 3 bases for J; bases not matched to a gene: 10. Germline CDR1 is SGHTA and CDR2 is FQGNSA. The CDR3 length is 17 residues. CDR3 nucleotide sequence: TGTGCCAGCAGCCAGGACATGGGACAGGGGAACAATCAGCCCCAGCATTTT. This translates into CASSQDMGQGNNQPQHF.

This chain joins TRBV7-9 and TRBJ1-1; D call uncertain. The CDR3 spans 14 residues. Deletions cut 5 bases from V and 2 bases from J, with 12 bases between. Germline CDR1 SEHNR, CDR2 FQNEAQ (reference sequence). CDR3 in DNA: TGTGCCAGCAGCCCCGAGTGGAGAAACACTGAAGCTTTCTTT. Amino acids: CASSPEWRNTEAFF.